This TCR beta chain stems from a study of blood T cell repertoires in COVID-19. Study-level background: Both acute and convalescent COVID-19 samples were obtained from the United States, Italy and Spain. The analysed material was cDNA or gDNA that came from T cells, B-cell-depleted T cells, or PBMCs.

The CDR3 sequence is 15 residues long. After removal of 6 bases from V and 0 bases from J, the junction contained 4 bases not matched to a gene. CDR1 and CDR2 from the germline V gene are SGHAT and FQNNGV. Methods used by the authors: Reference gene primers were amplified, and this amplification served to estimate nucleated cell counts. Assay: immunoSEQ multiplex PCR; the TCRdb copy retains only in-frame clones and omits some. The V and J calls and the clone size are those of that table, but D and trimming were determined from the DNA. The table shows around 150,000 clones, with 85% to 90% occurring only once. This clone was found once.

The origin of this receptor is a man aged 50 or older with active or convalescent COVID-19. The gene calls are TRBV11-2 and TRBJ2-7; 11 nucleotides match TRBD2. The sample consisted of peripheral blood. CDR3 sequence reads: CASSATSGSSYEQYF. The CDR3 DNA reads TGTGCCAGCAGTGCTACTAGCGGGAGCTCCTACGAGCAGTACTTC.